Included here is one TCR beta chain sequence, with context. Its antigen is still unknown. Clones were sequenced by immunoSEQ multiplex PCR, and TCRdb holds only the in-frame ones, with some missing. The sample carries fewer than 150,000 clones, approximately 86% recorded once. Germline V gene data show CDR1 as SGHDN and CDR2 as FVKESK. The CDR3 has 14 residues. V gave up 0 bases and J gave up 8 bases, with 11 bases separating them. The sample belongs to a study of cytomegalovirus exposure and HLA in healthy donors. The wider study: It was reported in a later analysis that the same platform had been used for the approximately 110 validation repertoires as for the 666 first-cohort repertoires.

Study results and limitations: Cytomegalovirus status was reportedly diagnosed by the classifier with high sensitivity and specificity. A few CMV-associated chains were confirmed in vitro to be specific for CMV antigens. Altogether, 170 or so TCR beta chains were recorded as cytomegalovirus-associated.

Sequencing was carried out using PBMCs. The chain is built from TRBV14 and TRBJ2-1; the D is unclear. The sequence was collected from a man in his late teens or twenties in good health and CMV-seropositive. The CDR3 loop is CASSQDQLIYEQFF. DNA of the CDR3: TGTGCCAGCAGCCAAGATCAGTTGATCTATGAGCAGTTCTTC.